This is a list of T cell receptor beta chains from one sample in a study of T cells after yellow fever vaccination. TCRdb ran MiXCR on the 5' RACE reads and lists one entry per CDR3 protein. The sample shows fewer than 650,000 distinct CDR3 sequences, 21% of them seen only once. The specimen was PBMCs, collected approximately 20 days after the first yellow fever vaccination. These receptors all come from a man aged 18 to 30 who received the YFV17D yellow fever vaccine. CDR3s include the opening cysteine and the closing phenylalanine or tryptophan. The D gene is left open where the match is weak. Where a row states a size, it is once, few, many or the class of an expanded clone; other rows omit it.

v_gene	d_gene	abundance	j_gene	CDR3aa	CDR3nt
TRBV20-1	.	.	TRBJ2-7	CSAKQGGAYEQYF	TGCAGTGCAAAACAGGGGGGGGCCTACGAGCAGTACTTC
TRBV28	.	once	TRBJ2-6	CASSSVSGANVLTF	TGTGCCAGCAGTTCCGTTTCTGGGGCCAACGTCCTGACTTTC
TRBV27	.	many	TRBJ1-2	CASSLLGNRYLYGYTF	TGTGCCAGCAGTTTATTGGGAAACAGATACCTCTATGGCTACACCTTC
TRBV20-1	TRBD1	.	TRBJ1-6	CSARTGSGSPLHF	TGCAGTGCCAGGACAGGGTCGGGTTCACCCCTCCACTTT
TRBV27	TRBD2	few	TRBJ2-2	CASRMNSGGLLGRELFF	TGTGCCAGCAGAATGAATAGCGGGGGCCTCCTTGGAAGGGAGCTGTTTTTT
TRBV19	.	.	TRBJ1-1	CASGGGAEAFF	TGTGCCAGTGGAGGGGGGGCTGAAGCTTTCTTT
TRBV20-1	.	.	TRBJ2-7	CSASGFESLFYEQYF	TGCAGTGCTAGTGGTTTCGAATCGCTTTTCTACGAGCAGTACTTC
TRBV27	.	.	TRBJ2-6	CASTAGRSSGANVLTF	TGTGCCAGCACAGCAGGGAGGAGCTCTGGGGCCAACGTCCTGACTTTC
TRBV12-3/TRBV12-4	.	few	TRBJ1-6	CASSSFGGSPLHF	TGTGCCAGCAGTTCGTTCGGCGGTTCACCCCTCCACTTT
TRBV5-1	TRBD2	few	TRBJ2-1	CASSLNPGGQRYNEQFF	TGCGCCAGCAGCTTGAACCCGGGGGGGCAAAGGTACAATGAGCAGTTCTTC
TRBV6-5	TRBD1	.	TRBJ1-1	CASSYSSGGSTEAFF	TGTGCCAGCAGTTACTCGTCAGGGGGCTCCACTGAAGCTTTCTTT
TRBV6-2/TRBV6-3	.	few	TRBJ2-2	CASSYIFTGELFF	TGTGCCAGCAGTTATATCTTCACCGGGGAGCTGTTTTTT
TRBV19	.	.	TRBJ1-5	CASSMTENQPQHF	TGTGCCAGTAGCATGACAGAGAATCAGCCCCAGCATTTT
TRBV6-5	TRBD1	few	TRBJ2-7	CASSLTGTGSREQYF	TGTGCCAGCAGTTTGACCGGGACAGGGTCGCGAGAGCAGTACTTC
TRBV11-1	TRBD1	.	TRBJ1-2	CASSSRRAGGLLSGGYTF	TGTGCCAGCAGCTCAAGGCGGGCAGGGGGCCTCCTGTCGGGTGGCTACACCTTC
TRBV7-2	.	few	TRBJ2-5	CASSLVSTAPQETQYF	TGTGCCAGCAGCTTAGTGTCCACCGCCCCCCAAGAGACCCAGTACTTC
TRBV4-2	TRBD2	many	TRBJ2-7	CASSQPTSGGASEQYF	TGTGCCAGCAGCCAACCTACTAGCGGGGGGGCCTCCGAGCAGTACTTC
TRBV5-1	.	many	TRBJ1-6	CASRTQGGSYNSPLHF	TGCGCCAGCAGGACACAGGGCGGCTCCTATAATTCACCCCTCCACTTT
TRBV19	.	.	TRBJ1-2	CASSIGAGDGFYGYTF	TGTGCCAGTAGTATAGGAGCTGGGGACGGATTCTATGGCTACACCTTC
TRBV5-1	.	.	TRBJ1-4	CASSLVLGKNEKLFF	TGCGCCAGCAGCTTGGTTCTTGGGAAAAATGAAAAACTGTTTTTT
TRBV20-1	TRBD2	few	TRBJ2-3	CSALTSGTDTQYF	TGCAGTGCCCTCACTAGCGGGACAGATACGCAGTATTTT
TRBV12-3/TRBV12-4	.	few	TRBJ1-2	CASSLAVQGPYGYTF	TGTGCCAGCAGTTTAGCGGTACAGGGACCCTATGGCTACACCTTC
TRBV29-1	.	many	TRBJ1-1	CSVEVYRLNTEAFF	TGCAGCGTTGAAGTCTACAGGTTGAACACTGAAGCTTTCTTT
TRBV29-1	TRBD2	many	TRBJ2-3	CSVDIGGLTDTQYF	TGCAGCGTTGATATCGGGGGGTTAACGGATACGCAGTATTTT
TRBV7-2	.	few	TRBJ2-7	CASRHVARGRLSYEQYF	TGTGCCAGCAGGCATGTAGCGCGAGGACGTTTATCCTACGAGCAGTACTTC
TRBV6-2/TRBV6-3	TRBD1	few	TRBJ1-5	CATRRQGAYVRQPQHF	TGTGCAACCAGGAGACAGGGGGCTTATGTCAGGCAGCCCCAGCATTTT
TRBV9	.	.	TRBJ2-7	CASSVAGGSSYEQYF	TGTGCCAGCAGCGTAGCAGGGGGGAGCTCCTACGAGCAGTACTTC
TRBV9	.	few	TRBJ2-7	CASSPFLTSYEQYF	TGTGCCAGCAGCCCTTTCCTGACCTCCTACGAGCAGTACTTC
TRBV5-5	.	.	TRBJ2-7	CASSLDSGRSYEQYF	TGTGCCAGCAGCTTGGATTCAGGGCGATCCTACGAGCAGTACTTC
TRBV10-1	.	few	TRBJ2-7	CASRPWHEQYF	TGCGCCAGCCGGCCATGGCACGAGCAGTACTTC
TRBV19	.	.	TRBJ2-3	CASMLGTFTDTQYF	TGTGCCAGTATGCTCGGGACTTTCACAGATACGCAGTATTTT
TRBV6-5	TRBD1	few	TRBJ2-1	CASSSGTGDAYNEQFF	TGTGCCAGCAGTTCCGGGACAGGGGATGCCTACAATGAGCAGTTCTTC
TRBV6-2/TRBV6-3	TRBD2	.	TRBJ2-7	CASKWLAGRSYEQYF	TGTGCCAGCAAATGGCTAGCGGGGCGATCCTACGAGCAGTACTTC
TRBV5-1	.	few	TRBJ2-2	CASSLLRTGELFF	TGCGCCAGCAGCTTACTCCGGACCGGGGAGCTGTTTTTT
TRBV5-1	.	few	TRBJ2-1	CASSLWVRSSYNEQFF	TGCGCCAGCAGCCTATGGGTCAGGAGCTCCTACAATGAGCAGTTCTTC
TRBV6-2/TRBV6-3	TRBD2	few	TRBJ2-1	CASSYYGGGSYNEQFF	TGTGCCAGCAGTTACTATGGCGGGGGCTCCTACAATGAGCAGTTCTTC
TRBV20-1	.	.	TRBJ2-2	CSVRGATGELFF	TGCAGTGTCAGGGGAGCCACCGGGGAGCTGTTTTTT
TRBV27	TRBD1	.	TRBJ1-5	CASSLSRGLQPQHF	TGTGCCAGCAGTTTATCCAGGGGGCTTCAGCCCCAGCATTTT
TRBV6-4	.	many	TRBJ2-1	CASSLTGTNNEQFF	TGTGCCAGCAGTCTTACCGGGACCAACAATGAGCAGTTCTTC
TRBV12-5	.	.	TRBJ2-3	CASALGGAGDTQYF	TGTGCTAGTGCCTTAGGGGGGGCCGGGGATACGCAGTATTTT
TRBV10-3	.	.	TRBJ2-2	CASVRWPNTGELFF	TGTGCCAGCGTAAGGTGGCCGAACACCGGGGAGCTGTTTTTT
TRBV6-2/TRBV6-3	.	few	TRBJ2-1	CASSSLSGSSYNEQFF	TGTGCCAGCAGTTCCCTTAGCGGCAGCTCCTACAATGAGCAGTTCTTC
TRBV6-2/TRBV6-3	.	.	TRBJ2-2	CASSYPHRDTGELFF	TGTGCCAGCAGTTACCCCCACAGGGACACCGGGGAGCTGTTTTTT
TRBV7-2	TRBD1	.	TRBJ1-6	CASSLFRGRNSPLHF	TGTGCCAGCAGCCTCTTCAGGGGGCGAAATTCACCCCTCCACTTT
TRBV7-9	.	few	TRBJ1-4	CASSPQGAEEKLFF	TGTGCCAGCAGCCCCCAAGGGGCAGAAGAAAAACTGTTTTTT
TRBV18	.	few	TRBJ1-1	CASSQIRDREPEAFF	TGTGCCAGCTCACAAATCCGGGACCGAGAACCTGAAGCTTTCTTT
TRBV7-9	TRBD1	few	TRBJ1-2	CASSSARDRYGYTF	TGTGCCAGCAGCTCCGCCCGGGACAGATATGGCTACACCTTC
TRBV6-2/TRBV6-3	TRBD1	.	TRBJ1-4	CASSHRQGRKLFF	TGTGCCAGCAGTCACCGACAGGGGAGGAAACTGTTTTTT
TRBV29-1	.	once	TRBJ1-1	CSVVRQNTEAFF	TGCAGCGTTGTTAGGCAGAACACTGAAGCTTTCTTT
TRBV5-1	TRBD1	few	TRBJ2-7	CASSRQGKVYEQYF	TGCGCCAGCAGCAGACAGGGGAAGGTCTACGAGCAGTACTTC
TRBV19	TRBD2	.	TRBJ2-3	CASSPIGESGGPTDTQYF	TGTGCCAGTAGTCCGATAGGGGAGAGCGGGGGACCCACAGATACGCAGTATTTT
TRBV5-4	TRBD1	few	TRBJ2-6	CASSAGGASGANVLTF	TGTGCCAGCAGCGCAGGGGGCGCCTCTGGGGCCAACGTCCTGACTTTC